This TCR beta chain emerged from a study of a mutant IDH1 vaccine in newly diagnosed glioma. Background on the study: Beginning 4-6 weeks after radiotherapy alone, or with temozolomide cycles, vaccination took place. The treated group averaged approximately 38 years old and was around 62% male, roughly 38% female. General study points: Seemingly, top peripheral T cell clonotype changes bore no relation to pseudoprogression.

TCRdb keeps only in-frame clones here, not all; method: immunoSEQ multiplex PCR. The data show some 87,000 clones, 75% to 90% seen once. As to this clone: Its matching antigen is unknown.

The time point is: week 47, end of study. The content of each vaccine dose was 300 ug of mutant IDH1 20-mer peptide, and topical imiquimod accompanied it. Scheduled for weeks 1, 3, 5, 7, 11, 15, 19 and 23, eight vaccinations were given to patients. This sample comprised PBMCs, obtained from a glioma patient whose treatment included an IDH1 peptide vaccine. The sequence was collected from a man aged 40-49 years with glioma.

In nucleotides, the CDR3 is TGCGCCAGCAGCCAAGGGGGCAGTTACAATGAGCAGTTCTTC. It is translated as CASSQGGSYNEQFF. The chain uses TRBV4-3 and TRBJ2-1; possibly TRBD1 for D (5 bases). V lost 1 base to trimming and J lost 4 bases, with 8 bases between them. CDR1 LGHNA and CDR2 YSLEER come from the germline V gene. This CDR3 spans 14 amino acids.